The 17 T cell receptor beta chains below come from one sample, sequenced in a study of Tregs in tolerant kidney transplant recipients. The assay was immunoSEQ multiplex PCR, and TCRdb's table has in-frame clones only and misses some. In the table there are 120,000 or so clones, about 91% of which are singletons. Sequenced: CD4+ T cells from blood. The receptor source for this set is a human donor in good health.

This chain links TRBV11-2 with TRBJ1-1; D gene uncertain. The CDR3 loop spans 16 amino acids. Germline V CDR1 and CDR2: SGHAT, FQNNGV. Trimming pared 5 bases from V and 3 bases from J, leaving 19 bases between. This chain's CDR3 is CASSTRSERIYTEAFF. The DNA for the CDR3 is TGTGCCAGCAGCACCCGGTCGGAGAGGATTTACACTGAAGCTTTCTTT.

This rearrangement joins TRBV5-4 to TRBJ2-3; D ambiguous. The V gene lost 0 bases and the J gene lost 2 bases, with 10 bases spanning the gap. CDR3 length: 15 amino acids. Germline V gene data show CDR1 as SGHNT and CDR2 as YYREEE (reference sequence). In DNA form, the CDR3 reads TGTGCCAGCAGCTTGGGCGGAACCTTCACAGATACGCAGTATTTT. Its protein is CASSLGGTFTDTQYF.

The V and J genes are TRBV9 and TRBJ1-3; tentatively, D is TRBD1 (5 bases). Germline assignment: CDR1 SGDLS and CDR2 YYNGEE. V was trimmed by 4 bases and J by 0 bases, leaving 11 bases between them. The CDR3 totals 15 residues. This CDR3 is CASSTDSYSGNTIYF. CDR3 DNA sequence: TGTGCCAGCAGCACTGACAGTTACTCTGGAAACACCATATATTTT.

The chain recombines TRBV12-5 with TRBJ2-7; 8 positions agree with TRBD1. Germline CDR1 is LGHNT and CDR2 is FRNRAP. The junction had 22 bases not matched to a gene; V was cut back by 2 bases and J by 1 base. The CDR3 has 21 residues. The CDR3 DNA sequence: TGTGCTAGTGGTTTGCCCACCTATAAGAACCGGTGGGACAGGAGTTCCTACGAGCAGTACTTC. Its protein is CASGLPTYKNRWDRSSYEQYF.

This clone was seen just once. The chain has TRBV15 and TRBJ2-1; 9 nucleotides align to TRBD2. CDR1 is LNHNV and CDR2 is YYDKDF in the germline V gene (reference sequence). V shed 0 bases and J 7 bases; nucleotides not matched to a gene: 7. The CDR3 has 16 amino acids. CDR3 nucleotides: TGTGCCACCAGCAGAGATTACAGCGGGAGGTTAAATGAGCAGTTCTTC. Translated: CATSRDYSGRLNEQFF.

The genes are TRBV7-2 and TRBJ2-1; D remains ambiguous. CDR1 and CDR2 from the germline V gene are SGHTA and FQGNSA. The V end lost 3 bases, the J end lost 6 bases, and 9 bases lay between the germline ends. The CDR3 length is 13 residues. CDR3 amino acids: CASSFSLPNEQFF. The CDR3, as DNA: TGTGCCAGCAGCTTTAGTCTCCCCAATGAGCAGTTCTTC.

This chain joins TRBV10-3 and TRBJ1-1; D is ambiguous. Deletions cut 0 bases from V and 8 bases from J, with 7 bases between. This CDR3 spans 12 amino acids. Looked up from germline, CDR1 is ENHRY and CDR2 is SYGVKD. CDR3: CAISESSGEAFF. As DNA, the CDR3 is TGTGCCATCAGTGAGTCGTCAGGAGAAGCTTTCTTT.

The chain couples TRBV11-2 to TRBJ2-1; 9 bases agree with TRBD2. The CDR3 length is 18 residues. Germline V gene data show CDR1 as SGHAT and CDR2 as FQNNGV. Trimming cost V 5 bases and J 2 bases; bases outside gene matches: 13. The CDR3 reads CASSPQGGGGRAYNEQFF. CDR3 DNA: TGTGCCAGCAGCCCACAGGGCGGGGGGGGCCGGGCCTACAATGAGCAGTTCTTC.

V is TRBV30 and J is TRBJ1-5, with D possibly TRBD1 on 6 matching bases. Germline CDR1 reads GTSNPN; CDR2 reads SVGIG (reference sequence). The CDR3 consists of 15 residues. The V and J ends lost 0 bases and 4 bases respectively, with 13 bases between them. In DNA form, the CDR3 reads TGTGCCTGGAGTGTGTCTGGGCAGGGGAATCAGCCCCAGCATTTT. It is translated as CAWSVSGQGNQPQHF. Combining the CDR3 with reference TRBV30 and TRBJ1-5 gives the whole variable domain SQTIHQWPATLVQPVGSPLSLECTVEGTSNPNLYWYRQAAGRGLQLLFYSVGIGQISSEVPQNLSASRPQDRQFILSSKKLLLSDSGFYLCAWSVSGQGNQPQHFGDGTRLSIL.

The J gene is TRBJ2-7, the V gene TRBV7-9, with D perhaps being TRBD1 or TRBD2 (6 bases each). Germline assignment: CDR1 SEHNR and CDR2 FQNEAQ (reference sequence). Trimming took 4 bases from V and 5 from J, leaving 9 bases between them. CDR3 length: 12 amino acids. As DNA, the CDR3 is TGTGCCAGCAGCTGGGGGGCTGACGAGCAGTACTTC. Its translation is CASSWGADEQYF.

The CDR3 here is CASSPGTGVSLSEAFF. The CDR3 region has the DNA TGCGCCAGCAGCCCCGGGACAGGGGTCTCTCTATCTGAAGCTTTCTTT. The chain links TRBV4-1 to TRBJ1-1, with 10 nucleotides matching TRBD1. Germline V lookup: CDR1 MGHRA, CDR2 YSYEKL. V lost 4 bases, J lost 6 bases, and 11 bases stayed unmatched. This CDR3 comprises 16 residues.

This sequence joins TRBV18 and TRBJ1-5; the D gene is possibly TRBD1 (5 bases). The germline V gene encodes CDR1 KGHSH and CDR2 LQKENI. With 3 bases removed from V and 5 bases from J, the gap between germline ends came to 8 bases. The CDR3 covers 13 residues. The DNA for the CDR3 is TGTGCCAGCTCACCGGGGCAGGATCAGCCCCAGCATTTT. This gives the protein CASSPGQDQPQHF.

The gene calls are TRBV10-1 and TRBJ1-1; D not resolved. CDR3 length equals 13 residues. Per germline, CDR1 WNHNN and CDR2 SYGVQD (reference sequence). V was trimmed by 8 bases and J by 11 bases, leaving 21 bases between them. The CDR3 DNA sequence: TGCGCCAGCTCGAGAGGCGAGGCGGTGGGGGCTTTCTTT. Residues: CASSRGEAVGAFF.

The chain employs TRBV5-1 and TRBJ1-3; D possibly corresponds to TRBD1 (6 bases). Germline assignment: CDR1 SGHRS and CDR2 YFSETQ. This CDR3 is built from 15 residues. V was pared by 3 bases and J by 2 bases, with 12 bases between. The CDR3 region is CASSSGEFTGNTIYF. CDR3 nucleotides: TGCGCCAGCAGCTCAGGGGAGTTTACTGGAAACACCATATATTTT.

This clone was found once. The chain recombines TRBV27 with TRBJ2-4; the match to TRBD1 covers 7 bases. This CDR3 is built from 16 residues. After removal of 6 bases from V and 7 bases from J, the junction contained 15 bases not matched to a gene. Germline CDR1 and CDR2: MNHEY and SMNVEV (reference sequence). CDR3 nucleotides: TGTGCCAGCAGCAAGAACAGGGGAAGGGTCGAGAACATTCAGTACTTC. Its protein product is CASSKNRGRVENIQYF.

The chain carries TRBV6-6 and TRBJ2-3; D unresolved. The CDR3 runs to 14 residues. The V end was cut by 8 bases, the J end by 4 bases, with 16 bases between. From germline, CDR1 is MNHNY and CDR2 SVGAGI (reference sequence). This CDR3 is CASGQQGTADTQYF. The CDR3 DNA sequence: TGTGCCAGCGGGCAACAAGGCACGGCAGATACGCAGTATTTT.

CDR3 bases: TGTGCCAGCAGCCTAGGCCCCCCTGACACTGAAGCTTTCTTT. This gives the protein CASSLGPPDTEAFF. The chain recombines TRBV7-9 with TRBJ1-1; D unresolved. Germline CDR1 SEHNR, CDR2 FQNEAQ (reference sequence). The CDR3 is made up of 14 amino acids. Trimming cost V 5 bases and J 3 bases, with 13 bases left between them.